The 14 T cell receptor beta chains listed next were all sequenced from one sample in a study of post-analysis software for immune sequencing data. Overall study results and limits: Compared with controls, patients had more of 4 to 6 TRBV segments, including TRBV5-6, TRBV5-1 and TRBV20-1.

Carried by the TCR beta cDNA libraries were unique molecular identifiers. TCRdb reprocessed the PCR reads via MiXCR and lists one record per CDR3 protein. The table shows fewer than 600,000 distinct CDR3 sequences, with under 55% occurring only once. Antigen specificity for these receptors is unknown. Material for sequencing was blood. These receptors originate from a girl aged 10-17 years with multiple sclerosis.

This chain uses TRBV7-3 with TRBJ2-5; D is unresolved. In germline, CDR1 is SGHTA, CDR2 FQGTGA. The CDR3 extends over 14 amino acids. The V gene lost 2 bases and the J gene lost 0 bases, with 7 bases spanning the gap. This chain's CDR3 is CASSLRGDQETQYF. CDR3 nucleotides: TGTGCCAGCAGCTTACGTGGCGACCAAGAGACCCAGTACTTC. The whole variable domain, filled in from reference TRBV7-3 and TRBJ2-5, reads GAGVSQTPSNKVTEKGKYVELRCDPISGHTALYWYRQSLGQGPEFLIYFQGTGAADDSGLPNDRFFAVRPEGSVSTLKIQRTERGDSAVYLCASSLRGDQETQYFGPGTRLLVL.

The table lists this clonotype with a few counts. V gene TRBV3-1 combines with J gene TRBJ2-5; D gene unclear. Matching the DNA end better, TRBJ2-7 makes the J call doubtful. The CDR3 is 13 residues long. CDR1 is LGHDT, CDR2 YNNKEL, per germline (reference sequence). In nucleotides, the CDR3 is TGTGCCAGCAGCCAAGATCGACGGAGCGAGCAGTACTTC. Amino acids: CASSQDRRSEQYF.

The chain is built from TRBV28 and TRBJ1-2; no clear D gene. Germline CDR1 reads MDHEN; CDR2 reads SYDVKM. CDR3 length: 13 residues. V was cut by 6 bases and J by 6 bases, with 14 bases left in between. The CDR3 bases are TGTGCCAGCAGCCCAAGAGGTATGGATGGCTACACCTTC. Encoded protein: CASSPRGMDGYTF.

The chain combines TRBV4-1 with TRBJ2-5; 8 nucleotides agree with TRBD2. The DNA end favors TRBJ2-7, so the J call may be wrong. In germline, CDR1 is MGHRA, CDR2 YSYEKL. CDR3 size: 17 residues. DNA for the CDR3: TGCGCCAGCAGCGGGGGTTGGCGGGAGGAAAAAACCTACGAGCAGTACTTC. It specifies CASSGGWREEKTYEQYF.

The chain employs TRBV5-5 and TRBJ1-2, with no clear D. The germline CDR1 and CDR2 sequences are SGHKS and YYEKEE (reference sequence). The CDR3 contains 16 residues. Between the trimmed V and J ends, which lost 0 bases and 6 bases, there was a span of 18 bases. CDR3 region: CASSLVKASGLNGYTF. The CDR3 DNA reads TGTGCCAGCAGCTTGGTTAAGGCGTCCGGATTGAATGGCTACACCTTC.

The chain recombines TRBV20-1 with TRBJ1-2; D is uncertain. The CDR3 covers 14 residues. The germline V gene encodes CDR1 DFQATT and CDR2 SNEGSKA (reference sequence). Trimming cost V 0 bases and J 4 bases, with 12 bases left between them. CDR3 sequence: CSARDQAQSYGYTF. The CDR3 DNA reads as TGCAGTGCTAGAGATCAGGCCCAAAGCTATGGCTACACCTTC.

This clonotype has just a few counts. The V and J genes are TRBV7-2 and TRBJ2-7; a weak D match, TRBD2 (6 bases). The J call is doubtful: the DNA matches TRBJ2-5 better. This CDR3 contains 15 residues. The germline V gene encodes CDR1 SGHTA and CDR2 FQGNSA. The CDR3 protein is CASSLARTEGETQYF. In DNA, the CDR3 is TGTGCCAGCAGCTTAGCTCGGACGGAGGGGGAGACCCAGTACTTC.

This clonotype was counted only a few times. The gene calls are TRBV12-3 or TRBV12-4 and TRBJ2-5, with 9 positions matching TRBD2. The CDR3 runs to 15 residues. V was pared by 7 bases and J by 2 bases, with 8 bases of the junction left unmatched. The CDR3 region has the DNA TGTGCCAGCAAAAAGACTAGCGGATTTCAAGAGACCCAGTACTTC. It is translated as CASKKTSGFQETQYF.

The chain couples TRBV7-9 to TRBJ2-1, with D possibly called TRBD1 or TRBD2 (5 bases each). From germline, CDR1 is SEHNR and CDR2 FQNEAQ (reference sequence). The V end was cut by 5 bases, the J end by 1 base, with 9 bases between. The CDR3 runs to 14 residues. The CDR3 region is CASSRDASYNEQFF. Written as DNA, the CDR3 is TGTGCCAGCAGCCGGGACGCATCCTACAATGAGCAGTTCTTC.

This chain links TRBV2 with TRBJ2-2; weak D call: TRBD2 (6 bases). Germline CDR1 reads SNHLY; CDR2 reads FYNNEI. The CDR3 has 14 residues. V was trimmed by 8 bases and J by 3 bases, leaving 13 bases between them. The CDR3 DNA reads TGTGCCAGCGGCCGGGACTCCGACACCGGGGAGCTGTTTTTT. Its translation is CASGRDSDTGELFF.

The chain carries TRBV5-1 and TRBJ2-7; 7 bases fit TRBD1. Germline V lookup: CDR1 SGHRS, CDR2 YFSETQ. The CDR3 covers 14 residues. The V gene end was trimmed by 2 bases and the J gene end by 4 bases; junction bases not matched to a gene: 6. This CDR3 reads CASSFRQGVYEQYF. In DNA form, the CDR3 reads TGCGCCAGCAGCTTTCGTCAGGGGGTATACGAGCAGTACTTC.

This clonotype was seen only a few times. The V call is TRBV7-9, the J call TRBJ1-2, with 9 bases identical to TRBD1. The CDR3 has 15 residues. Per germline, CDR1 SEHNR and CDR2 FQNEAQ (reference sequence). V trimming: 5 bases; J trimming: 4 bases; junction bases outside the gene matches: 8. This CDR3 is CASSHPGTGSYGYTF. CDR3 nucleotides: TGTGCCAGCAGCCATCCCGGGACAGGGAGCTATGGCTACACCTTC.

V and J are TRBV13 and TRBJ2-1, with 9 bases lining up with TRBD1. Germline loops: CDR1 PRHDT, CDR2 FYEKMQ (reference sequence). V shed 5 bases, J shed 5 bases, and the junction held 7 bases outside the gene matches. The CDR3 sequence is 15 residues long. DNA for the CDR3: TGTGCCAGCAGCCTTCCGGGACAGGGTAACAATGAGCAGTTCTTC. Translating gives CASSLPGQGNNEQFF.

The genes are TRBV9 and TRBJ1-6; 8 bases agree with TRBD1. This CDR3 is built from 15 residues. CDR1 is SGDLS and CDR2 is YYNGEE in the germline V gene. After removal of 4 bases from V and 6 bases from J, the junction contained 6 bases not matched to a gene. CDR3 coding DNA: TGTGCCAGCAGCTTTGGACAGGGCCTTAATTCACCCCTCCACTTT. It encodes CASSFGQGLNSPLHF.